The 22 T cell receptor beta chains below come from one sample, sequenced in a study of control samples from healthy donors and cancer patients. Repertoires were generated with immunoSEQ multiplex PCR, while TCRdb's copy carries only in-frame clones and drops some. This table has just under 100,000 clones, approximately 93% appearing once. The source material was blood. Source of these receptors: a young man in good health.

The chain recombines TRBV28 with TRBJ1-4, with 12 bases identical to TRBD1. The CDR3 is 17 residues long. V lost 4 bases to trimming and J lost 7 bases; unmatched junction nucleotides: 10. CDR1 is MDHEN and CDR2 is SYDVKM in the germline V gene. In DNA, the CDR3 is TGTGCCAGCAGTTCCGGGACAGGGGGCGCGAAGGGTGAAAAACTGTTTTTT. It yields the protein CASSSGTGGAKGEKLFF.

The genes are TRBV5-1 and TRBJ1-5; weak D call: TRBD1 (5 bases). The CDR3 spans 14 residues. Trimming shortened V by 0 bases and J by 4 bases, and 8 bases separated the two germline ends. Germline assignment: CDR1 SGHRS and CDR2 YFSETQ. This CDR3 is CASSLAAGNQPQHF. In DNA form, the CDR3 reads TGCGCCAGCAGCTTGGCCGCAGGGAATCAGCCCCAGCATTTT.

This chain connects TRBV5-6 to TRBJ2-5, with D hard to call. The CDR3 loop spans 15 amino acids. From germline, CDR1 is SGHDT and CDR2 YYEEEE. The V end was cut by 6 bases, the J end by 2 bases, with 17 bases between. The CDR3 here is CASTLRHPVQETQYF. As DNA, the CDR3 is TGTGCCAGCACCCTGAGACATCCCGTACAAGAGACCCAGTACTTC.

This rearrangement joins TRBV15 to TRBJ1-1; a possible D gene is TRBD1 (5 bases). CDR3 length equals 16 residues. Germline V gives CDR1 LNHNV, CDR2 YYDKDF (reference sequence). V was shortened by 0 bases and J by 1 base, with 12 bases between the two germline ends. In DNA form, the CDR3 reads TGTGCCACCAGCAGAGATGGGGGTGGGGAGAACACTGAAGCTTTCTTT. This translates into CATSRDGGGENTEAFF.

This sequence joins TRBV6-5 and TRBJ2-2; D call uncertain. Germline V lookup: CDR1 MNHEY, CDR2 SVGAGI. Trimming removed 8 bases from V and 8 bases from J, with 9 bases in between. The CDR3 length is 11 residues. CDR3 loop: CASAVTGELFF. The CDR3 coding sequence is TGTGCCAGCGCTGTGACTGGGGAGCTGTTTTTT.

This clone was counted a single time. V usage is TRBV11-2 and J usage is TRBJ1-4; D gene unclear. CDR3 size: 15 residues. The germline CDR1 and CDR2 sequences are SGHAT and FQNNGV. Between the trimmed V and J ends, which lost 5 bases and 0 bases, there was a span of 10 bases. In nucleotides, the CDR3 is TGTGCCAGCAGCGGGTGGGGTACAACTAATGAAAAACTGTTTTTT. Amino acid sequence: CASSGWGTTNEKLFF.

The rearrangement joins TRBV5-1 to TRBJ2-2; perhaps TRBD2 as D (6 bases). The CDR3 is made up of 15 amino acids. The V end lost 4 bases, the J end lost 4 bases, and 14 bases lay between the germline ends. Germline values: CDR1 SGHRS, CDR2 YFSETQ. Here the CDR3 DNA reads TGCGCCAGCAGCGCGGGACTTTTGGGCACCGGGGAGCTGTTTTTT. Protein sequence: CASSAGLLGTGELFF.

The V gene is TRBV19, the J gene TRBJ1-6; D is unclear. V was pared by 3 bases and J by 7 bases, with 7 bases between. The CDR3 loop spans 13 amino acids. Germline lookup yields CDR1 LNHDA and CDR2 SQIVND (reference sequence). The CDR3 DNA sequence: TGTGCCAGTAGTATCGCGGCGAATTCACCCCTCCACTTT. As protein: CASSIAANSPLHF.

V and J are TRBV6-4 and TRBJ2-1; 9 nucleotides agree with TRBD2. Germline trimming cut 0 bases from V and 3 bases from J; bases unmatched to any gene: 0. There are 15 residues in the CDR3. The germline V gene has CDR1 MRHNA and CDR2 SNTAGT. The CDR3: CASSDSTSGYNEQFF. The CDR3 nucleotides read TGTGCCAGCAGTGACTCGACTAGCGGCTACAATGAGCAGTTCTTC.

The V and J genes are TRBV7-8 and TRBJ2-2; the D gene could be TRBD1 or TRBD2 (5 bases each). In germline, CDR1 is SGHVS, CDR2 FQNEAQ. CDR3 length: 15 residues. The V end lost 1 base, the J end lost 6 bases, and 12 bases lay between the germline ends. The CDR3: CASSLGGLVSGELFF. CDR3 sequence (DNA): TGTGCCAGCAGCTTAGGGGGGTTAGTGTCCGGGGAGCTGTTTTTT. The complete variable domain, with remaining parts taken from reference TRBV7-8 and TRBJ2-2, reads GAGVSQSPRYKVAKRGQDVALRCDPISGHVSLFWYQQALGQGPEFLTYFQNEAQLDKSGLPSDRFFAERPEGSVSTLKIQRTQQEDSAVYLCASSLGGLVSGELFFGEGSRLTVL.

Here the CDR3 reads CASSGSGIGGEQYF. The DNA for the CDR3 is TGTGCCAGCAGCGGGAGCGGGATCGGTGGCGAGCAGTACTTC. The genes are TRBV9 and TRBJ2-7; 7 bases line up with TRBD2. The CDR3 contains 14 residues. After removal of 3 bases from V and 6 bases from J, the junction contained 9 bases not matched to a gene. Germline V gene lookup returns CDR1 SGDLS and CDR2 YYNGEE.

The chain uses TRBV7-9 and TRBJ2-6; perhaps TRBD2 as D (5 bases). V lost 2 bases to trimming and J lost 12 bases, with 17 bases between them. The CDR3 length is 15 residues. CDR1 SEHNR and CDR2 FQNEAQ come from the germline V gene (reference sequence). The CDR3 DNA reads TGTGCCAGCAGCTTATGCCTGGACGGCGGGTGCGTCCTGACTTTC. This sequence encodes CASSLCLDGGCVLTF.

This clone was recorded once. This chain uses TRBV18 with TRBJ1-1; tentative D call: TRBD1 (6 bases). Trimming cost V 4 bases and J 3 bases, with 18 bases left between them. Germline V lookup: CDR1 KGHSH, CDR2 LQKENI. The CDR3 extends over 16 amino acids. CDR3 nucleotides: TGTGCCAGCTCACTAGAGGACAGAGATTTTGACACTGAAGCTTTCTTT. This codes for CASSLEDRDFDTEAFF.

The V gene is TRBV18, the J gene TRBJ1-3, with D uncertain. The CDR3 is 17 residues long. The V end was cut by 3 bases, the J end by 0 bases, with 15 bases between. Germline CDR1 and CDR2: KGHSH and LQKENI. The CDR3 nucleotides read TGTGCCAGCTCACCTCGAGCCGGGCCCAGCTCTGGAAACACCATATATTTT. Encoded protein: CASSPRAGPSSGNTIYF. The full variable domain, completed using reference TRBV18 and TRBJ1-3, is NAGVMQNPRHLVRRRGQEARLRCSPMKGHSHVYWYRQLPEEGLKFMVYLQKENIIDESGMPKERFSAEFPKEGPSILRIQQVVRGDSAAYFCASSPRAGPSSGNTIYFGEGSWLTVV.

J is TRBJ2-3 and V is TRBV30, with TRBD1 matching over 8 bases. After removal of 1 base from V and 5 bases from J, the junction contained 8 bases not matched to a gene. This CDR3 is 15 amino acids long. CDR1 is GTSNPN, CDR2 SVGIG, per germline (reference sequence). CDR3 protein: CAWSAVGQGIDTQYF. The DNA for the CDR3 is TGTGCCTGGAGTGCCGTTGGACAGGGTATAGATACGCAGTATTTT. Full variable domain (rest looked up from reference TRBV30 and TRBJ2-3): SQTIHQWPATLVQPVGSPLSLECTVEGTSNPNLYWYRQAAGRGLQLLFYSVGIGQISSEVPQNLSASRPQDRQFILSSKKLLLSDSGFYLCAWSAVGQGIDTQYFGPGTRLTVL.

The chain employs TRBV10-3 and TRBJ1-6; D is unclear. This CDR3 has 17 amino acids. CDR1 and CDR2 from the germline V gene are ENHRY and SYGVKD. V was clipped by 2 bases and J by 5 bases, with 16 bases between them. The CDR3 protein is CAISERIGFEDNSPLHF. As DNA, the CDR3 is TGTGCCATCAGTGAGAGGATAGGGTTTGAGGATAATTCACCCCTCCACTTT.

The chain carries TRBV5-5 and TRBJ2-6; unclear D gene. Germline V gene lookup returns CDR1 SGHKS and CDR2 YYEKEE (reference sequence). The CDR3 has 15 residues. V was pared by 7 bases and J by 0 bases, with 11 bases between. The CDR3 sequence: CASGNLPSGANVLTF. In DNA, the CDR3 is TGTGCCAGCGGCAACCTGCCCTCTGGGGCCAACGTCCTGACTTTC.

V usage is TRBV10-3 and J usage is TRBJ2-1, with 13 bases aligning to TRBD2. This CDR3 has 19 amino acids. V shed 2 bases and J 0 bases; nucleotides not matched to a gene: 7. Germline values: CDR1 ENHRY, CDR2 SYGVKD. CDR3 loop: CAISEPGTSGTSSYNEQFF. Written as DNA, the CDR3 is TGTGCCATCAGTGAGCCCGGGACTAGCGGGACCAGCTCCTACAATGAGCAGTTCTTC.

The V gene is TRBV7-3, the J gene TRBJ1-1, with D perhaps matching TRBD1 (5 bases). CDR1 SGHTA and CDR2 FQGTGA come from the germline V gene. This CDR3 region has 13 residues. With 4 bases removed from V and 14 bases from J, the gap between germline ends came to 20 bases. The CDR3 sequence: CASSYRHKVDIFF. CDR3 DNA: TGTGCCAGCAGCTACCGACACAAGGTGGACATATTCTTT.

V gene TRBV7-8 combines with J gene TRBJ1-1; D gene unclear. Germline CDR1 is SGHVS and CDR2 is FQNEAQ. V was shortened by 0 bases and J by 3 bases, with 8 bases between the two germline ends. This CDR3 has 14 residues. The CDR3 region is CASSLAPGDTEAFF. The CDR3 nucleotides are TGTGCCAGCAGCTTAGCGCCGGGCGACACTGAAGCTTTCTTT.

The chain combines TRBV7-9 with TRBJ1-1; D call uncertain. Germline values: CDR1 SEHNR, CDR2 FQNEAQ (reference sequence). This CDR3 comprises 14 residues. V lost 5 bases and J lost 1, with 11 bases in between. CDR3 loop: CASSPTTANTEAFF. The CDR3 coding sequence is TGTGCCAGCAGCCCAACAACAGCGAACACTGAAGCTTTCTTT.

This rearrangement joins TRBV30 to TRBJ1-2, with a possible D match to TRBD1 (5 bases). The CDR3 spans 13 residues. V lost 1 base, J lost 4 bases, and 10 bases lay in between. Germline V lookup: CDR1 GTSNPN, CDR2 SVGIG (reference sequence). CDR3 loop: CAWSATAIYGYTF. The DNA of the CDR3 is TGTGCCTGGAGTGCGACAGCGATCTATGGCTACACCTTC.